Below are 17 T cell receptor beta chains sequenced from a single sample in a study of high-grade serous ovarian cancer treatment subgroups. Tumor samples were taken before definitive surgery or chemotherapy. The table came from immunoSEQ multiplex PCR; TCRdb's copy has only in-frame clones and leaves some out. The sample consists of thousands of clones, approximately 86% of them appearing once. The sample was tumor tissue. Every receptor here comes from a human donor with high-grade serous ovarian cancer.

The chain employs TRBV6-1 and TRBJ2-7, with D perhaps TRBD1 (6 bases). The CDR3 covers 13 residues. Germline CDR1 is MNHNS and CDR2 is SASEGT. The ends were cut back, 10 bases at V and 2 bases at J, with 15 bases in the middle. The chain's CDR3 is CAIARQAPYEQYF. In nucleotides, the CDR3 is TGTGCCATCGCCCGACAGGCTCCCTACGAGCAGTACTTC.

The rearrangement uses TRBV4-2 and TRBJ1-4; 9 bases match TRBD1. CDR3 length: 16 amino acids. Trimming removed 2 bases from V and 4 bases from J; junction bases left unmatched: 5. Germline-derived CDR1 and CDR2 are LGHNA and YNFKEQ. In DNA, the CDR3 is TGTGCCAGCAGCCAAATCGGGACAGGGTATAATGAAAAACTGTTTTTT. This sequence encodes CASSQIGTGYNEKLFF.

The chain uses TRBV12-5 and TRBJ1-2; D is possibly TRBD1 (5 bases). Germline values: CDR1 LGHNT, CDR2 FRNRAP. This CDR3 contains 13 residues. The V end lost 1 base, the J end lost 3 bases, and 6 bases lay between the germline ends. CDR3 residues: CASGLGGDYGYTF. The CDR3 DNA reads as TGTGCTAGTGGTTTGGGGGGGGACTATGGCTACACCTTC.

This chain links TRBV15 with TRBJ1-1, with D possibly matching TRBD1 (6 bases). Trimming stripped 1 base from V and 0 bases from J, with 15 bases between. In germline, CDR1 is LNHNV, CDR2 YYDKDF (reference sequence). This CDR3 is built from 17 residues. DNA for the CDR3: TGTGCCACCAGCAGAGCCGGGGGCGAGGGTGTGAACACTGAAGCTTTCTTT. This gives the protein CATSRAGGEGVNTEAFF.

J is TRBJ2-5 and V is TRBV1; the D call of TRBD1 is as the table states it, not checked on the DNA. The J call may be faulty, since TRBJ2-7 better matches the DNA end. TRBV1 is a known pseudogene. The CDR3 length is 15 residues. CDR3 nucleotide sequence: TGCACCAGGGACAAACGGAAAATCCCGCCCTACGAGCAGTACTTC. It yields the protein CTRDKRKIPPYEQYF.

The rearrangement links TRBV28 to TRBJ2-2; D gene ambiguous. Germline CDR1 reads MDHEN; CDR2 reads SYDVKM. The CDR3 is 15 amino acids. Trimming took 3 bases from V and 6 from J, leaving 14 bases between them. In DNA form, the CDR3 reads TGTGCCAGCAGTTTGGGCGGTTCCTTCGCCGGGGAGCTGTTTTTT. Protein sequence: CASSLGGSFAGELFF. The full variable domain, its missing parts supplied by reference TRBV28 and TRBJ2-2, is DVKVTQSSRYLVKRTGEKVFLECVQDMDHENMFWYRQDPGLGLRLIYFSYDVKMKEKGDIPEGYSVSREKKERFSLILESASTNQTSMYLCASSLGGSFAGELFFGEGSRLTVL.

This clone showed up just once. This chain uses TRBV28 with TRBJ1-2; tentatively, D is TRBD1 (6 bases). The CDR3 totals 17 residues. Germline assignment: CDR1 MDHEN and CDR2 SYDVKM. Trimming removed 3 bases at V and 4 bases at J, with 21 bases between. DNA of the CDR3: TGTGCCAGCAGTTTGTCCCCCGGCCAGGGGTCTAGCTATGGCTACACCTTC. It specifies CASSLSPGQGSSYGYTF.

V usage is TRBV10-3 and J usage is TRBJ2-7; 9 positions agree with TRBD2. The trim removed 2 bases at V and 2 bases at J, leaving 7 bases unmatched. The CDR3 loop spans 16 amino acids. CDR1 is ENHRY and CDR2 is SYGVKD in the germline V gene. CDR3 DNA sequence: TGTGCCATCAGTGAGACCAGGACTAGCGAAACCTACGAGCAGTACTTC. Translated: CAISETRTSETYEQYF.

The gene calls are TRBV7-9 and TRBJ2-5; tentatively, D is TRBD2 (6 bases). The V end was cut by 3 bases, the J end by 7 bases, with 9 bases between. From germline, CDR1 is SEHNR and CDR2 FQNEAQ (reference sequence). CDR3 length equals 12 residues. The CDR3 DNA sequence: TGTGCCAGCAGCTTTCAGGGAGGGACCCAGTACTTC. Translating it yields CASSFQGGTQYF.

This clone was detected only once. The chain couples TRBV7-9 to TRBJ2-3, with a tentative D call TRBD2 (5 bases). The germline V and J ends were trimmed by 3 bases and 5 bases, with 15 bases remaining between them. The germline gives CDR1 SEHNR, CDR2 FQNEAQ (reference sequence). This CDR3 comprises 15 residues. As DNA, the CDR3 is TGTGCCAGCAGCTTTTCGGGAATCGTCGTAGATACGCAGTATTTT. Translation: CASSFSGIVVDTQYF.

The chain recombines TRBV6-4 with TRBJ2-3; possibly TRBD2 for D (5 bases). Germline CDR1 is MRHNA and CDR2 is SNTAGT. The CDR3 has 13 amino acids. The V and J ends lost 2 bases and 10 bases respectively, with 13 bases between them. The CDR3 reads CASSDQSGFPQYF. CDR3 bases: TGTGCCAGCAGTGACCAAAGCGGTTTCCCGCAGTATTTT.

V and J are TRBV6-6 and TRBJ2-2, with TRBD2 matching over 7 bases. Germline V gene lookup returns CDR1 MNHNY and CDR2 SVGAGI (reference sequence). Losses at the gene ends were 7 bases for V and 1 base for J; bases not matched to a gene: 6. The CDR3 length is 15 residues. CDR3 amino acids: CASNGGSENTGELFF. The CDR3 region has the DNA TGTGCCAGCAACGGGGGGAGTGAGAACACCGGGGAGCTGTTTTTT.

This clone was seen once. This chain connects TRBV28 to TRBJ1-5; D may be TRBD1 (6 bases). Trimming cost V 6 bases and J 6 bases, with 15 bases left between them. The CDR3 has 14 residues. Germline CDR1 and CDR2: MDHEN and SYDVKM. CDR3 sequence: CASSLNRAPQPQHF. The CDR3, as DNA: TGTGCCAGCAGCCTAAACAGGGCTCCTCAGCCCCAGCATTTT. Together with reference TRBV28 and TRBJ1-5, the CDR3 gives the full variable domain: DVKVTQSSRYLVKRTGEKVFLECVQDMDHENMFWYRQDPGLGLRLIYFSYDVKMKEKGDIPEGYSVSREKKERFSLILESASTNQTSMYLCASSLNRAPQPQHFGDGTRLSIL.

The J gene is TRBJ2-1, the V gene TRBV7-7, with D hard to call. The CDR3 loop spans 13 amino acids. In germline, CDR1 is SSHAT, CDR2 FNYEAQ (reference sequence). V lost 1 base and J lost 5, with 6 bases in between. CDR3 protein: CASSLDWDNEQFF. In DNA form, the CDR3 reads TGTGCCAGCAGCTTAGATTGGGACAATGAGCAGTTCTTC.

The chain employs TRBV2 and TRBJ2-7; D may correspond to TRBD1 or TRBD2 (6 bases each). This CDR3 has 18 residues. In germline, CDR1 is SNHLY, CDR2 FYNNEI. V gave up 3 bases and J gave up 0 bases, with 21 bases separating them. CDR3 DNA: TGTGCCAGCAGTGATTGGGGGGCCCAGGGGTCCCGCTCCTACGAGCAGTACTTC. This encodes CASSDWGAQGSRSYEQYF.

J is TRBJ2-1 and V is TRBV19; possibly TRBD1 or TRBD2 for D (5 bases each). V lost 0 bases to trimming and J lost 6 bases, with 24 bases between them. Germline V gives CDR1 LNHDA, CDR2 SQIVND (reference sequence). The CDR3 is made up of 19 amino acids. The CDR3 here is CASSIEALARDVWGNEQFF. In nucleotides, the CDR3 is TGTGCCAGTAGTATAGAGGCCCTTGCCAGGGACGTATGGGGCAATGAGCAGTTCTTC.

The chain links TRBV5-5 to TRBJ2-3; D not certain. Germline V CDR1 and CDR2: SGHKS, YYEKEE (reference sequence). Trimming stripped 4 bases from V and 1 base from J, with 10 bases between. The CDR3 sequence is 14 residues long. For the CDR3, the DNA is TGTGCCAGCAGCCGGGCCCTCGGCACAGATACGCAGTATTTT. Protein product: CASSRALGTDTQYF. The full variable domain, with the rest looked up from reference TRBV5-5 and TRBJ2-3, is DAGVTQSPTHLIKTRGQQVTLRCSPISGHKSVSWYQQVLGQGPQFIFQYYEKEERGRGNFPDRFSARQFPNYSSELNVNALLLGDSALYLCASSRALGTDTQYFGPGTRLTVL.